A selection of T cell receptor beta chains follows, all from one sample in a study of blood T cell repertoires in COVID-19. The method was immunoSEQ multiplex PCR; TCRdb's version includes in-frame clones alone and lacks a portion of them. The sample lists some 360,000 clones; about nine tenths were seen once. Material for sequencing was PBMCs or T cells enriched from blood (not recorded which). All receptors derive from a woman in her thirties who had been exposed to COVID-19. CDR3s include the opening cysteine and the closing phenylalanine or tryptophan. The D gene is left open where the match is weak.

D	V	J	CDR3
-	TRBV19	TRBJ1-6	CASTEPGVKGSPLHF
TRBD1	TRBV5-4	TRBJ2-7	CASSLGQGPYEQYF
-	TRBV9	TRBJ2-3	CASSAQFPDTQYF
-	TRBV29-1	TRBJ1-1	CSVRTVNTEAFF
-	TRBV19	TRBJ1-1	CASSIAGTLNTEAFF
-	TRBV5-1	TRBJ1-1	CASSLGAGARDPNTEAFF
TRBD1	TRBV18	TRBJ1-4	CASSPMGTGAANEKLFF
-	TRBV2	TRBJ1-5	CASISAGNQPQHF
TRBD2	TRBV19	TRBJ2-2	CASSIPSGSGGELFF
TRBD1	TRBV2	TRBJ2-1	CASSEGTGFNEQFF
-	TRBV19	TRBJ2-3	CASSRGGRTDTQYF
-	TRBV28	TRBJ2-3	CASSLGGVLTDTQYF
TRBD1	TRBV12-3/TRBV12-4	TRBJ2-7	CAIAYQGVVEQYF
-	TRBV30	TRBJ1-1	CAWMNGGSRTEAFF
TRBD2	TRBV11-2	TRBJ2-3	CASSLGILAGTDTQYF
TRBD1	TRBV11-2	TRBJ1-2	CASRLRGQLYGYTF
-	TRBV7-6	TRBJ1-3	CASSSWGQRGNTIYF
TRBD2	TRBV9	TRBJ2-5	CASSVGGTSGSSLEETQYF
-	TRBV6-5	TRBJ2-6	CASYGGSGANVLTF
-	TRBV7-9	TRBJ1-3	CASSLPGAGNTIYF
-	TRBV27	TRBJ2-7	CASSSSREGASYEQYF
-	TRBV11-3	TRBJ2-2	CASLLTGAGELFF
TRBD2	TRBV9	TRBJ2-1	CASSVGSGGPIDEQFF
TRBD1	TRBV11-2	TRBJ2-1	CASSLPGTGGYNEQFF
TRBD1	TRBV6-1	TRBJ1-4	CASSEGGGTGDEKLFF
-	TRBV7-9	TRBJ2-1	CASSDPGWRDEQFF
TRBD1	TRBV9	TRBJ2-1	CASSTGTGVNEQFF
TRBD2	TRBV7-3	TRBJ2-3	CASSLSPASGSGTDTQYF
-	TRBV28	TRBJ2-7	CASRRVPTYEQYF
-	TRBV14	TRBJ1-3	CASSQDSSSGNTIYF
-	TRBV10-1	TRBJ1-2	CASTTPGESPVGYTF
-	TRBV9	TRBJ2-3	CASSRRNPTDTQYF
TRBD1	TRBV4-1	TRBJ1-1	CASSQDRQGGNTEAFF
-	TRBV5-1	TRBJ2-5	CASTLQETQYF
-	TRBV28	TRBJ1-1	CASSLDSRTEAFF
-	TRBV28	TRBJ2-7	CASEIRDTAYEQYF
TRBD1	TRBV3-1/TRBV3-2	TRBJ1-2	CASSHQQGAYGYTF
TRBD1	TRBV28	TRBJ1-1	CASTIPGQNMNTEAFF
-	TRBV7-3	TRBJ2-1	CASSLKVSSPTSYNEQFF
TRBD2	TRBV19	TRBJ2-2	CASSIRKAPGTSGSGNTGELFF
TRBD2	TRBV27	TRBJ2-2	CASSLIPSGGTGELFF
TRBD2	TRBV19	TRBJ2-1	CASSIGKGTSGRPGNEQFF
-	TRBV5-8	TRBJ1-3	CASSLRGFSGNTIYF
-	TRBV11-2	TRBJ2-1	CASSRDRQFF
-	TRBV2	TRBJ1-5	CASSEYIRGTQHF
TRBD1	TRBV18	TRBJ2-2	CASSPNVPGQGTTGELFF
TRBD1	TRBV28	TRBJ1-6	CASSRQGNSPLHF
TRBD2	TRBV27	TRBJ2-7	CASGVGGELEQYF
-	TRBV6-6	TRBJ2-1	CASSPAVSSYNEQFF
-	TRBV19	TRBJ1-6	CASVEANKNSPLHF
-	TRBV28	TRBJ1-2	CASLAQEGVWRTF
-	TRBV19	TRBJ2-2	CASSIQNTGELFF
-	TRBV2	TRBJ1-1	CASSVRENTEAFF
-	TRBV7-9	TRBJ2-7	CASSPPDRLVDEQYF